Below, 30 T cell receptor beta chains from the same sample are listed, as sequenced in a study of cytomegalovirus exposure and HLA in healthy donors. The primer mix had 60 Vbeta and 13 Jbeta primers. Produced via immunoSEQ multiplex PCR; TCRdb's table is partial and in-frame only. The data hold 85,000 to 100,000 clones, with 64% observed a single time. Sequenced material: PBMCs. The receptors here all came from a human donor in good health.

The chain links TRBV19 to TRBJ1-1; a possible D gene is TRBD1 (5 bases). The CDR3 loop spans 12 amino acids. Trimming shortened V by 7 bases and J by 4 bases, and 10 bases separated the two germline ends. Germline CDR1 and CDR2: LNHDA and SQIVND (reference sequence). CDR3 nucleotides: TGTGCCAGTAATGGCGGGGGCACTGAAGCTTTCTTT. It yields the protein CASNGGGTEAFF.

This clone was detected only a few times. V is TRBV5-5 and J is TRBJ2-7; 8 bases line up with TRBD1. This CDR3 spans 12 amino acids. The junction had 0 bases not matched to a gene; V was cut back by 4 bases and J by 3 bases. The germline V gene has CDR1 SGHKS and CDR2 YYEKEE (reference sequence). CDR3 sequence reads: CASSTGGYEQYF. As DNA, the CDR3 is TGTGCCAGCAGCACAGGGGGCTACGAGCAGTACTTC.

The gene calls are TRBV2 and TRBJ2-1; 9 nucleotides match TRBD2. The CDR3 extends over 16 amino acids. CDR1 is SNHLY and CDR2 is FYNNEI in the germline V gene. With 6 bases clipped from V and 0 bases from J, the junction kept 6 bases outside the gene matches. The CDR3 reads CASSDLSGSSYNEQFF. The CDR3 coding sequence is TGTGCCAGCAGCGATCTTAGCGGGAGCTCCTACAATGAGCAGTTCTTC.

Here the CDR3 DNA reads TGTGCCAGCAGCCCCCCCAGGGGTCGGAGGGATACGCAGTATTTT. It encodes CASSPPRGRRDTQYF. V is TRBV7-2 and J is TRBJ2-3; perhaps TRBD1 as D (6 bases). Germline assignment: CDR1 SGHTA and CDR2 FQGNSA. The CDR3 contains 15 residues. V shed 5 bases and J shed 6 bases, with 18 bases lying between them.

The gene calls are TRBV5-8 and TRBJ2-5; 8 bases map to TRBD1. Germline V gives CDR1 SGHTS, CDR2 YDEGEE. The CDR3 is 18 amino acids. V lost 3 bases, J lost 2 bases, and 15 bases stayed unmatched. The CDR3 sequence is CASSSRQGRGLGQETQYF. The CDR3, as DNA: TGTGCCAGCAGCTCCCGACAGGGGAGAGGATTGGGACAAGAGACCCAGTACTTC.

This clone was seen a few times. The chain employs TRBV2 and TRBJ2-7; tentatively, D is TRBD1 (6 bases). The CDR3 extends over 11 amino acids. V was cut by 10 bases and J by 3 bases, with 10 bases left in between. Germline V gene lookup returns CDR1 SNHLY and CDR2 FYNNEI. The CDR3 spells CATLDSYEQYF. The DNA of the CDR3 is TGTGCCACCCTGGACAGCTACGAGCAGTACTTC. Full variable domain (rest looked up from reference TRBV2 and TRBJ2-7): EPEVTQTPSHQVTQMGQEVILRCVPISNHLYFYWYRQILGQKVEFLVSFYNNEISEKSEIFDDQFSVERPDGSNFTLKIRSTKLEDSAMYFCATLDSYEQYFGPGTRLTVT.

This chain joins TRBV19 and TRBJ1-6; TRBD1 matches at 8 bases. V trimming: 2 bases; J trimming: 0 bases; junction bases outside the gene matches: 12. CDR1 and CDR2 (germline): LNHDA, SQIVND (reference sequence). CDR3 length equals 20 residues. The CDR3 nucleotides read TGTGCCAGTAGTATAATCCCTGGCAGGGGGCCGGTCTCCTATAATTCACCCCTCCACTTT. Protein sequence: CASSIIPGRGPVSYNSPLHF. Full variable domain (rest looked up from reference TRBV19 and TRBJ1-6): DGGITQSPKYLFRKEGQNVTLSCEQNLNHDAMYWYRQDPGQGLRLIYYSQIVNDFQKGDIAEGYSVSREKKESFPLTVTSAQKNPTAFYLCASSIIPGRGPVSYNSPLHFGNGTRLTVT.

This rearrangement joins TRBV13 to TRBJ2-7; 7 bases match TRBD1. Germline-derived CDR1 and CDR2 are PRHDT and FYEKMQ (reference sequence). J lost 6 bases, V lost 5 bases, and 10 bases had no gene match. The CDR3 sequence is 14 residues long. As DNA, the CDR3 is TGTGCCAGCAGCGCCAGGACAGGTTGGGGCGAGCAGTACTTC. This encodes CASSARTGWGEQYF.

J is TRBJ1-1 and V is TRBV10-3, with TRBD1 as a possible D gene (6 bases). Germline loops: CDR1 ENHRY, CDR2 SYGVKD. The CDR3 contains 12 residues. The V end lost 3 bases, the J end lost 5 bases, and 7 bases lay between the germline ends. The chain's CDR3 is CAISEGGTEAFF. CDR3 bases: TGTGCCATCAGTGAAGGGGGAACTGAAGCTTTCTTT.

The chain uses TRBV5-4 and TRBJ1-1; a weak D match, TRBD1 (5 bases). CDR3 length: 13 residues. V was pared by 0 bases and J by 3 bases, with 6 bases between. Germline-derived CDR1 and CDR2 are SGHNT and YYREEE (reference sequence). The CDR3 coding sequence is TGTGCCAGCAGCTTGGGACAGTACACTGAAGCTTTCTTT. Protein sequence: CASSLGQYTEAFF. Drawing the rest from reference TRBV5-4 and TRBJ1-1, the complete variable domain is ETGVTQSPTHLIKTRGQQVTLRCSSQSGHNTVSWYQQALGQGPQFIFQYYREEENGRGNFPPRFSGLQFPNYSSELNVNALELDDSALYLCASSLGQYTEAFFGQGTRLTVV.

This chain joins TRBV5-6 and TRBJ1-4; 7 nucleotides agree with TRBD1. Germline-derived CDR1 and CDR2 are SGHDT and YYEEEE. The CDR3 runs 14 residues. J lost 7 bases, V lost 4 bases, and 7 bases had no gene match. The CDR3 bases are TGTGCCAGCAGCCGGACAGGTAACCTTGAAAAACTGTTTTTT. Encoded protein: CASSRTGNLEKLFF.

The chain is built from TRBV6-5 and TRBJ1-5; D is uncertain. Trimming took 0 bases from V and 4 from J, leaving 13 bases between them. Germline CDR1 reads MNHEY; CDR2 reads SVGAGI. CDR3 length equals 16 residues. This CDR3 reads CASSYSLGSSNQPQHF. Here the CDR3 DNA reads TGTGCCAGCAGTTACTCCTTGGGCAGTTCGAATCAGCCCCAGCATTTT.

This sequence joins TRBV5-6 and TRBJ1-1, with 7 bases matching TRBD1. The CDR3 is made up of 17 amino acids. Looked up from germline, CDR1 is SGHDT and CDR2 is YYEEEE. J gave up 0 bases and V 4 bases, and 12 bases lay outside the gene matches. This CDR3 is CASSIPRLGGVNTEAFF. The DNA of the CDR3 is TGTGCCAGCAGCATACCTAGGTTAGGGGGCGTGAACACTGAAGCTTTCTTT.

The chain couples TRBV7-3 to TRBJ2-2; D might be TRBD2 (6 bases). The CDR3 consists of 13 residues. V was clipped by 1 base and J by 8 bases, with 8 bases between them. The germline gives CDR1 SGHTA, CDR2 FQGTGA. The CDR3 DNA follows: TGTGCCAGCAGCTTAAGGGGACTGGGGGAGCTGTTTTTT. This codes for CASSLRGLGELFF.

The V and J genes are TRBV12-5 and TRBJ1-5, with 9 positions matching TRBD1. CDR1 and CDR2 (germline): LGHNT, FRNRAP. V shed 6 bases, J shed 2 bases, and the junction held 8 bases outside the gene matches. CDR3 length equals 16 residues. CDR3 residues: CASGAFWTGGNQPQHF. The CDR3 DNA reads TGTGCTAGTGGAGCTTTTTGGACAGGGGGCAATCAGCCCCAGCATTTT. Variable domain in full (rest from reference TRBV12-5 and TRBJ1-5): DARVTQTPRHKVTEMGQEVTMRCQPILGHNTVFWYRQTMMQGLELLAYFRNRAPLDDSGMPKDRFSAEMPDATLATLKIQPSEPRDSAVYFCASGAFWTGGNQPQHFGDGTRLSIL.

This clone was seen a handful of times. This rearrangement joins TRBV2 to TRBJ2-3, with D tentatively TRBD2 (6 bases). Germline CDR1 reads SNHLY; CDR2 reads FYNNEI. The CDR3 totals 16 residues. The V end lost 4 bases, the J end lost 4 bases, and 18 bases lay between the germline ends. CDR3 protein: CASSAFSGVPADTQYF. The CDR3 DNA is TGTGCCAGCAGTGCGTTTTCGGGGGTCCCGGCAGATACGCAGTATTTT. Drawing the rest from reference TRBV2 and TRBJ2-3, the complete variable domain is EPEVTQTPSHQVTQMGQEVILRCVPISNHLYFYWYRQILGQKVEFLVSFYNNEISEKSEIFDDQFSVERPDGSNFTLKIRSTKLEDSAMYFCASSAFSGVPADTQYFGPGTRLTVL.

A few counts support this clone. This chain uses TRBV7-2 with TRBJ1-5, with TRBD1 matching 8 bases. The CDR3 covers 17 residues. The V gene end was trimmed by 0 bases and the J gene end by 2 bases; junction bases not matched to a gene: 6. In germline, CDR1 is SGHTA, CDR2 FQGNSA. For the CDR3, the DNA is TGTGCCAGCAGCTTAGCGGCAGGGGGCATGGGCAATCAGCCCCAGCATTTT. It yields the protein CASSLAAGGMGNQPQHF.

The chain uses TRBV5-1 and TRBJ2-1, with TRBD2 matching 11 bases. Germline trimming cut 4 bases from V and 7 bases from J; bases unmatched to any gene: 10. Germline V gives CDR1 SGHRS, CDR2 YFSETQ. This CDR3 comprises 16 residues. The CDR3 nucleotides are TGCGCCAGCAGCAGCAATAGCGGGGGGGCTTGGAATGAGCAGTTCTTC. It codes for CASSSNSGGAWNEQFF.

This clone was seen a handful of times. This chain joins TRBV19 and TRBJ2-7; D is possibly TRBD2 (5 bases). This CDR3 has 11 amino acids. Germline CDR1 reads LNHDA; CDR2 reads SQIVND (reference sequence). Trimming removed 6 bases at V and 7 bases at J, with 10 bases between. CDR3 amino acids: CASRSGVEQYF. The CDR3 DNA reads TGTGCCAGTAGGTCCGGGGTGGAGCAGTACTTC.

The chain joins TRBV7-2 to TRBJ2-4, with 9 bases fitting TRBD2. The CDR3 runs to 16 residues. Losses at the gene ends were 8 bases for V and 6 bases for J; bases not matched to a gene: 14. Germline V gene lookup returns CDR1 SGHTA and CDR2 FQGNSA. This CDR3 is CASGRSFGGGVNIQYF. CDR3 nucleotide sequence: TGTGCCAGCGGCCGATCGTTCGGCGGGGGGGTAAACATTCAGTACTTC.

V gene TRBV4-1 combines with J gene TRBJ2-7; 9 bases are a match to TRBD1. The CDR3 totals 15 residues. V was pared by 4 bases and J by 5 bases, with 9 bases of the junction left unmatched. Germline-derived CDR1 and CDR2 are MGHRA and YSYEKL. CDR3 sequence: CASSPQTGGLHEQYF. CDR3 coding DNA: TGCGCCAGCAGCCCCCAGACAGGGGGTCTGCACGAGCAGTACTTC.

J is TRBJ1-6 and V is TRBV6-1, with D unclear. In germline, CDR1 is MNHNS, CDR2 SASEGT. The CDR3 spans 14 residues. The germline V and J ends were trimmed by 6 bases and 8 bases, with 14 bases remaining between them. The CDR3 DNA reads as TGTGCCAGCAGGAAAGACCCCGGGGATTCACCCCTCCACTTT. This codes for CASRKDPGDSPLHF.

The CDR3: CASSHGRDRKFYEQYF. CDR3 DNA: TGCGCCAGCAGCCATGGCCGGGACAGAAAATTTTACGAGCAGTACTTC. The V call is TRBV4-3, the J call TRBJ2-7; TRBD1 matches 7 bases. V gave up 3 bases and J gave up 4 bases; unmatched junction bases: 12. The V gene's germline CDR1 is LGHNA and CDR2 YSLEER. The CDR3 runs 16 residues.

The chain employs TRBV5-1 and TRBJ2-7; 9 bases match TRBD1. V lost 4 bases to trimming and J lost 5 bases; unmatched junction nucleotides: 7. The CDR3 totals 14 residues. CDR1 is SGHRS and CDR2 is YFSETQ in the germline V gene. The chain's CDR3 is CASSPDRGFNEQYF. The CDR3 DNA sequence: TGCGCCAGCAGCCCCGACAGGGGGTTCAACGAGCAGTACTTC.

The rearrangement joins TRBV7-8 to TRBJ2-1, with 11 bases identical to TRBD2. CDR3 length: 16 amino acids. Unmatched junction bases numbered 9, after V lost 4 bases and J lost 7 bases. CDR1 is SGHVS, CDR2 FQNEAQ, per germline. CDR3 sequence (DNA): TGTGCCAGCAGCTCTCAACTAGCGGGGGCGGGGAATGAGCAGTTCTTC. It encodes CASSSQLAGAGNEQFF.

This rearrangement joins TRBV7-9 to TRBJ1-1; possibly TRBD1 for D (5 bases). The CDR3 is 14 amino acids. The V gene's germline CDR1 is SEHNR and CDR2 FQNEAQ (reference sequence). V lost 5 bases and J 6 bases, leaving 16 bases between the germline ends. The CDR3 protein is CASSPGRVAAEAFF. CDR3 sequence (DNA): TGTGCCAGCAGCCCAGGCAGGGTCGCAGCTGAAGCTTTCTTT.

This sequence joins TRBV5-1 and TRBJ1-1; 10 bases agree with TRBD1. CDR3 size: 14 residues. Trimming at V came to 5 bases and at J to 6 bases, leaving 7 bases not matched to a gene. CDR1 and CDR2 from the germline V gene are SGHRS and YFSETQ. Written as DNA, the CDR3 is TGCGCCAGCAGAGCATCGGGACAGGGGTCTGAAGCTTTCTTT. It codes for CASRASGQGSEAFF.

For the CDR3, the DNA is TGTGCCAGCAGTTTATCGACAGTCAGCTCCTACAATGAGCAGTTCTTC. This sequence encodes CASSLSTVSSYNEQFF. V usage is TRBV27 and J usage is TRBJ2-1, with D possibly TRBD1 on 5 matching bases. V lost 0 bases and J 0 bases, leaving 9 bases between the germline ends. Germline V gene lookup returns CDR1 MNHEY and CDR2 SMNVEV (reference sequence). This CDR3 has 16 residues.

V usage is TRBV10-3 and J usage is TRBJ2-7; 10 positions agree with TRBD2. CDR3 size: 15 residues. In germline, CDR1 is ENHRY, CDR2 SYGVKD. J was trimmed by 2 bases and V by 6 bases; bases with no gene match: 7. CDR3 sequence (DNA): TGTGCCATCAGCCAACTAGCGGGAAGTACCTACGAGCAGTACTTC. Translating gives CAISQLAGSTYEQYF.

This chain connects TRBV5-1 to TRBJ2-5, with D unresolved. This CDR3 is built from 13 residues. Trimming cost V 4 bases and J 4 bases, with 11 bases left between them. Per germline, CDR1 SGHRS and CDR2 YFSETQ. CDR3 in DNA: TGCGCCAGCAGCCGGTGGAGTGGAGAGACCCAGTACTTC. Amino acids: CASSRWSGETQYF.